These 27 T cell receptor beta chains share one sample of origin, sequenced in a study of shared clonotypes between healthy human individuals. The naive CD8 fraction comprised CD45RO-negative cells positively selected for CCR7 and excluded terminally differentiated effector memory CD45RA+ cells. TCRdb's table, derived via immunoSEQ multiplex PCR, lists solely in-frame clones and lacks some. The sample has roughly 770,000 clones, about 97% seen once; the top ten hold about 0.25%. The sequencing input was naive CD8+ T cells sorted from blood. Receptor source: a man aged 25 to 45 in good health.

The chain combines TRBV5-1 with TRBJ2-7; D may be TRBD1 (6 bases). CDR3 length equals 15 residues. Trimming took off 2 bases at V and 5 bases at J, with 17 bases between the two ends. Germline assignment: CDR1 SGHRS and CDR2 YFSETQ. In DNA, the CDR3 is TGCGCCAGCAGCTTTAGGGGGTTAGGGGTGCACGAGCAGTACTTC. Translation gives CASSFRGLGVHEQYF.

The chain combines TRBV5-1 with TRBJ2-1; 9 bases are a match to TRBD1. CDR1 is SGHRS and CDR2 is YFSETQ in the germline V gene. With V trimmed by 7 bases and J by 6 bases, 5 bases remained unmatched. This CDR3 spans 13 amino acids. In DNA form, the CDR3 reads TGCGCCAGCCGGACAGGGGACTCCAATGAGCAGTTCTTC. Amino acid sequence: CASRTGDSNEQFF. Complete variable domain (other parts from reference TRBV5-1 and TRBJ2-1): KAGVTQTPRYLIKTRGQQVTLSCSPISGHRSVSWYQQTPGQGLQFLFEYFSETQRNKGNFPGRFSGRQFSNSRSEMNVSTLELGDSALYLCASRTGDSNEQFFGPGTRLTVL.

The CDR3 DNA reads TGTGCCAGCAGCGTACCTAACGACGCGAACACCGGGGAGCTGTTTTTT. This translates into CASSVPNDANTGELFF. The chain employs TRBV9 and TRBJ2-2; D is unresolved. Germline CDR1 reads SGDLS; CDR2 reads YYNGEE. V was shortened by 1 base and J by 0 bases, with 10 bases between the two germline ends. The CDR3 has 16 amino acids. The complete variable domain, with remaining parts taken from reference TRBV9 and TRBJ2-2, reads DSGVTQTPKHLITATGQRVTLRCSPRSGDLSVYWYQQSLDQGLQFLIQYYNGEERAKGNILERFSAQQFPDLHSELNLSSLELGDSALYFCASSVPNDANTGELFFGEGSRLTVL.

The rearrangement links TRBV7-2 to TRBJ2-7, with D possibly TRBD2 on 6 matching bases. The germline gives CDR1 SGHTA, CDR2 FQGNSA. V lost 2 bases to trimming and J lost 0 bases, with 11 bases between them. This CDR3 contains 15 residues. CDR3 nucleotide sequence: TGTGCCAGCAGCTTACGTATCGGGAGCTCCTACGAGCAGTACTTC. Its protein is CASSLRIGSSYEQYF.

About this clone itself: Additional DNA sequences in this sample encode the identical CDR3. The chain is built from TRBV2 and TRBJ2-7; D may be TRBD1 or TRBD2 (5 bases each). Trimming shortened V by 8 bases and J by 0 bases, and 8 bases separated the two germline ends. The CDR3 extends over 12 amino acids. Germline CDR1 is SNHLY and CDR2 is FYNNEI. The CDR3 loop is CASRGSSYEQYF. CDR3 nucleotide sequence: TGTGCCAGCCGGGGCTCCTCCTACGAGCAGTACTTC.

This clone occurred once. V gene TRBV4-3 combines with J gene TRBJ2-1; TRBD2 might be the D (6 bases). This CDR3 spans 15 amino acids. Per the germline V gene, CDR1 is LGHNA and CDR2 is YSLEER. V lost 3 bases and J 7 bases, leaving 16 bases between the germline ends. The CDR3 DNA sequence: TGCGCCAGCAGCCAGACGGGACTCCGCGAGAATGAGCAGTTCTTC. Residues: CASSQTGLRENEQFF.

The CDR3 sequence is CASSAGTGYEQYF. The CDR3 coding sequence is TGTGCCAGTAGCGCCGGGACAGGATACGAGCAGTACTTC. The chain is built from TRBV19 and TRBJ2-7; 8 bases match TRBD1. This CDR3 spans 13 amino acids. Germline CDR1 LNHDA, CDR2 SQIVND (reference sequence). V shed 6 bases and J 4 bases; nucleotides not matched to a gene: 5.

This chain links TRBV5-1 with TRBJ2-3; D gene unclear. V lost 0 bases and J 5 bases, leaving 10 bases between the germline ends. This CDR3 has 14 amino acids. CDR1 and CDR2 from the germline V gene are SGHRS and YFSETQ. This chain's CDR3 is CASSLGTVKDTQYF. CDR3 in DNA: TGCGCCAGCAGCTTGGGGACGGTTAAAGATACGCAGTATTTT.

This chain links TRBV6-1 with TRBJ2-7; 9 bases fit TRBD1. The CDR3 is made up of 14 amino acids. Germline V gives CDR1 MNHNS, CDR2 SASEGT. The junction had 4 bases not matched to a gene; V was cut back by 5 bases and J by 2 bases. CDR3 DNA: TGTGCCAGCAGTCACGGGACAGGGACCTACGAGCAGTACTTC. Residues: CASSHGTGTYEQYF.

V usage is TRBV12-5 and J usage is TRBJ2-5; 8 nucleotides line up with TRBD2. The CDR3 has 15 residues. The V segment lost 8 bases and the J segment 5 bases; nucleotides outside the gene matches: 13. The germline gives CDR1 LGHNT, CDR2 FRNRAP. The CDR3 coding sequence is TGTGCTAGTAGCCTCGGGGGGGGATTAGAGGAGACCCAGTACTTC. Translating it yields CASSLGGGLEETQYF.

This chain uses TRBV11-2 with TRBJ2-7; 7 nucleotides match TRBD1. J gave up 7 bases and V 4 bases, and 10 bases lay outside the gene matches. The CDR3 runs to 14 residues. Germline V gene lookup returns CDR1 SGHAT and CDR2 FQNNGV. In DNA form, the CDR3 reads TGTGCCAGCAGCTCCGGGACAGCTGCCTGGGAGCAGTACTTC. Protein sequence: CASSSGTAAWEQYF.

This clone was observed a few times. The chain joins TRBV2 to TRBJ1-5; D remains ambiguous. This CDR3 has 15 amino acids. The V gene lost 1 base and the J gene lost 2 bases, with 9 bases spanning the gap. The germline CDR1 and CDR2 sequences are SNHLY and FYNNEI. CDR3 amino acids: CASSEVGEGNQPQHF. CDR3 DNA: TGTGCCAGCAGTGAAGTAGGTGAGGGCAATCAGCCCCAGCATTTT. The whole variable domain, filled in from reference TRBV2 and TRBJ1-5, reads EPEVTQTPSHQVTQMGQEVILRCVPISNHLYFYWYRQILGQKVEFLVSFYNNEISEKSEIFDDQFSVERPDGSNFTLKIRSTKLEDSAMYFCASSEVGEGNQPQHFGDGTRLSIL.

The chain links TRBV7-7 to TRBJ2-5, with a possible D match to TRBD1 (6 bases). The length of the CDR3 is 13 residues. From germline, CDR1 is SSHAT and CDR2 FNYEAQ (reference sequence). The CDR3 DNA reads TGTGCTAGCTCAGGGGACGATCAGGAGACCCAGTACTTC. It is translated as CASSGDDQETQYF.

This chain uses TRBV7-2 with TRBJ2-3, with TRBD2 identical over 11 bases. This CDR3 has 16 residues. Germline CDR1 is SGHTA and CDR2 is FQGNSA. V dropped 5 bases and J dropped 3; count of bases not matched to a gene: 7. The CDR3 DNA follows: TGTGCCAGCAGCGCCAGACTAGCGGGGAGTACAGATACGCAGTATTTT. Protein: CASSARLAGSTDTQYF.

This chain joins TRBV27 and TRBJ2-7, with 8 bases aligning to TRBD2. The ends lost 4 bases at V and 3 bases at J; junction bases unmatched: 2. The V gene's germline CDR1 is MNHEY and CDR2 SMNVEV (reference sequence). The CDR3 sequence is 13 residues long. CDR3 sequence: CASSSGTSYEQYF. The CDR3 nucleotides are TGTGCCAGCAGTTCCGGGACTAGCTACGAGCAGTACTTC.

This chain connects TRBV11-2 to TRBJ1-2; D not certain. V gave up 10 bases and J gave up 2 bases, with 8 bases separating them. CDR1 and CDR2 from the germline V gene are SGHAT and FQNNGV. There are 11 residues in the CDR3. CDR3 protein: CAIDVNYGYTF. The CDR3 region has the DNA TGTGCCATTGACGTCAACTATGGCTACACCTTC.

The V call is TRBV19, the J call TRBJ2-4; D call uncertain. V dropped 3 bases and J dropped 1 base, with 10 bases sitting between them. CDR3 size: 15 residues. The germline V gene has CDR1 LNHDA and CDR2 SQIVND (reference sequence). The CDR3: CASSILMGAKNIQYF. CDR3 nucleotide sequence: TGTGCCAGTAGTATCCTGATGGGGGCCAAAAACATTCAGTACTTC.

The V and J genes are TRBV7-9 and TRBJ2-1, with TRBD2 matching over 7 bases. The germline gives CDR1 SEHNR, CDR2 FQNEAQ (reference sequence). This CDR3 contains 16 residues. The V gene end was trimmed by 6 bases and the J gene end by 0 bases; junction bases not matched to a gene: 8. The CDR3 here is CASRLGDYSSYNEQFF. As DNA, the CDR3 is TGTGCCAGCAGGCTAGGGGACTACAGCTCCTACAATGAGCAGTTCTTC. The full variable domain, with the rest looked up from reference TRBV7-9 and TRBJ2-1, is DTGVSQNPRHKITKRGQNVTFRCDPISEHNRLYWYRQTLGQGPEFLTYFQNEAQLEKSRLLSDRFSAERPKGSFSTLEIQRTEQGDSAMYLCASRLGDYSSYNEQFFGPGTRLTVL.

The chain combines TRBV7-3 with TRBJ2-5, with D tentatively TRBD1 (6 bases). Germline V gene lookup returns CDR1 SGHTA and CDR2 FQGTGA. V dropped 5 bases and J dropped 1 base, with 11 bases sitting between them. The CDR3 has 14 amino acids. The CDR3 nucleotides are TGTGCCAGCAGCACCGGGACATCCCAAGAGACCCAGTACTTC. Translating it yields CASSTGTSQETQYF.

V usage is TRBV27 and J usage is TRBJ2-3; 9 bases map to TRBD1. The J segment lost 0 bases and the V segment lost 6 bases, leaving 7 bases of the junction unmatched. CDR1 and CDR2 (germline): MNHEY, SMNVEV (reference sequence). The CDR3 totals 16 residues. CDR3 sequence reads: CASRLLDRGSTDTQYF. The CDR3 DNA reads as TGTGCCAGCAGGCTCCTGGACAGGGGAAGCACAGATACGCAGTATTTT.

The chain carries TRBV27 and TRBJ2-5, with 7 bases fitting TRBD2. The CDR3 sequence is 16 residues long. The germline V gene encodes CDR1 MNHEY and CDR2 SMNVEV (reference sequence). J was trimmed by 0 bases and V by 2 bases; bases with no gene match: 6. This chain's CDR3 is CASSLLPSGYQETQYF. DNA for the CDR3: TGTGCCAGCAGTTTACTTCCTAGCGGTTACCAAGAGACCCAGTACTTC.

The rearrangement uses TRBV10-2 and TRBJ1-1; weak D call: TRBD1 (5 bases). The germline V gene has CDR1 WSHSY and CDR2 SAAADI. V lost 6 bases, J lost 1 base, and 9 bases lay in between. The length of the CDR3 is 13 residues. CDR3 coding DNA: TGCGCCAGCAGGGTTGGGGGGAACACTGAAGCTTTCTTT. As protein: CASRVGGNTEAFF.

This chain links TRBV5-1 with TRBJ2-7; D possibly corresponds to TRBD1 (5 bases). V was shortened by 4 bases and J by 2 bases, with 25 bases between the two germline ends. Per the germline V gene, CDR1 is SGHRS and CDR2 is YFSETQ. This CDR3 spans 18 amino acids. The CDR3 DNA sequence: TGCGCCAGCAGCGCCCGTGGGGTAGGGGCGAACTCTGCCTACGAGCAGTACTTC. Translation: CASSARGVGANSAYEQYF. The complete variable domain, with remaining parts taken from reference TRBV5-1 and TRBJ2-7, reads KAGVTQTPRYLIKTRGQQVTLSCSPISGHRSVSWYQQTPGQGLQFLFEYFSETQRNKGNFPGRFSGRQFSNSRSEMNVSTLELGDSALYLCASSARGVGANSAYEQYFGPGTRLTVT.

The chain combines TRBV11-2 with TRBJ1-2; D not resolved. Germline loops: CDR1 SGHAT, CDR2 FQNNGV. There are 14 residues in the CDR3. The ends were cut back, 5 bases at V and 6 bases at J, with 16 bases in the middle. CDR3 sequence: CASSLLVEANGYTF. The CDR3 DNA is TGTGCCAGCAGCCTACTAGTGGAAGCCAATGGCTACACCTTC.

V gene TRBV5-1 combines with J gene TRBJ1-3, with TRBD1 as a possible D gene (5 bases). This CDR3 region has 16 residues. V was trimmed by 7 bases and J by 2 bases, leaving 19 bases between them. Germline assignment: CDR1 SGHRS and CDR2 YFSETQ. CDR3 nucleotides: TGCGCCAGCTCCTCTTCTGGGGCGTCGGCTGGAAACACCATATATTTT. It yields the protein CASSSSGASAGNTIYF.

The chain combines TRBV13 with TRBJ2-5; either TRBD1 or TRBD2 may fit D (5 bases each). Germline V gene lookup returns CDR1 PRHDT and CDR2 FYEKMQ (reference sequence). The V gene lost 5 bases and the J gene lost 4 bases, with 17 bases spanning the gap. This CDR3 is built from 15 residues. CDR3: CASSRMGPPVETQYF. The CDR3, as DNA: TGTGCCAGCAGCAGGATGGGACCCCCGGTAGAGACCCAGTACTTC.

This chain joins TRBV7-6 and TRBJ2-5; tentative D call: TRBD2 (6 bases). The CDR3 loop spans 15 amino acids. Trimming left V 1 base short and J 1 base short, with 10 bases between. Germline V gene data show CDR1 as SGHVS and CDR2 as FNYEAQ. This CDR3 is CASSLDPGGQETQYF. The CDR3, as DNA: TGTGCCAGCAGCTTAGATCCCGGGGGCCAAGAGACCCAGTACTTC.